Reported below is one TCR beta chain. What this receptor recognizes is not known. Qualities for individual bases were not recorded, and no much larger clone is one base off. In total, 500 to 700 healthy bone marrow donors made up the cohort. At the time of sampling, every cohort member was nominally healthy, though immune exposures that went unrecorded were likely present. The donor was CMV seropositive and was included in the group of 250 to 350 seropositive cohort members. Each donor provided a peripheral blood sample, and peripheral blood mononuclear cells were used for TCR beta sequencing. Genomic DNA was extracted from the blood cell samples with the Qiagen DNeasy Blood Extraction Kit. The source of the sample is a study of cytomegalovirus exposure and HLA in healthy donors (dated by TCRdb to 2016 to 2017). Looking at the study overall: An earlier analysis of about 560 of the donors reported 276 Gb of sequence data and 90 million to 120 million unique TCR beta sequences obtained from about 179 million T cells. About 280 gigabases of sequencing data and around 90 million unique TCR sequences made up an early release that covered nearly 650 HLA-typed donors. Using immunosequencing, the study profiled T cell repertoires from fewer than 850 subjects and related those repertoires to cytomegalovirus serostatus. Donor age, sex, ethnicity and CMV serostatus were compiled together with the repertoire data. Along with the approximately 600-subject first cohort, a separate validation cohort of 120 different subjects was used. Of the 300 to 500 genotyped donors, 70% to 90% were placed in the genetic ancestry cluster associated with self-reported Caucasian donors. The study was designed to test whether signatures of past pathogen exposure could be identified by cataloging public T cell receptors. HLA typing covered class I and class II loci at four-digit resolution. To predict cytomegalovirus infection status, the study brought together high-throughput TCR immunosequencing, statistical association of individual TCRs with disease status, and machine learning. Among roughly 400 genotyped donors of the cohort, an average of about 220,000 unique TCR beta nucleotide sequences was sequenced per donor, of which about 18% were non-productive. The later analysis used no new phenotypic data to find candidate immune exposures, relying instead on TCR beta sequences and their occurrence across donors. The number of donors typed differed by locus, with roughly 629-640 for A, B, C, DRB1 and DQB1, more than 500 for DQA1, approximately 570 for DPA1, and approximately 470 for DPB1. Roughly 5 DR-DQ haplotypes were treated as single units for association and clustering because of strong linkage in the cohort. In an earlier analysis of 550 to 700 of the donors, high-throughput TCR beta sequencing was used to judge whether each TCR beta V gene segment behaved as functional or pseudogenic. A later genetic analysis used genome-wide SNP genotypes for about 60% of the roughly 700 donors, treating that subset as a discovery cohort. All discovery cohort repertoires had been generated on a single sequencing platform. A later analysis re-examined previously published TCR beta repertoires from 500 to 700 donors and added high-resolution HLA genotyping to investigate patterns of TCR occurrence.

The study at large found these results: In both the original and validation cohorts, the classifier was reported to diagnose cytomegalovirus status with high specificity and sensitivity. Most TCR sequences were seen in very few donors, while some public TCRs were found in many individuals. The sequencing pipeline was judged likely to have produced a cluster of highly shared sequence variants as a technical artifact. In a later analysis, the rate of TCR association differed among HLA loci, with DRB1 alleles having the most associated TCRs and HLA-C alleles having the fewest. Because some donors lacked HLA typing at each locus, the association tests relied only on the typed subset. This cohort had only TCR beta chains sequenced, and the lack of alpha or paired-chain data limited which features could be detected. The study gave a list of about 160 TCR beta chains associated with cytomegalovirus. Strong co-occurrence of HLA alleles, especially DR and DQ, made assigning TCR associations to individual alleles difficult. Most CMV-associated TCR beta chains appeared to be HLA-restricted in a later analysis, and the HLA associations seemed to be driven largely by CMV exposure. An earlier analysis of approximately 600 of the donors showed that most TCR beta V segments appeared in productive rearrangements either about 87% or about 30% of the time, which broadly matched IMGT annotations. Compared with the roughly 600-donor mean, donors in an Asian-associated ancestry cluster had fewer N-insertions in productive TCRs, according to a later genetic analysis. Because counts were too low, seventeen rarely observed V segments, including chromosome 9 orphons, were left out of the earlier analysis of roughly 600 of the donors. In a later analysis, HLA-associated TCR beta chains were found to be more clonally expanded and to have lower generation probabilities than equally common non-associated chains. Immune exposure information for the cohort was limited to CMV serostatus. In vitro tests confirmed that a few of the cytomegalovirus-associated TCR beta chains recognize cytomegalovirus antigens. In a later genetic analysis, a missense DCLRE1C variant was associated with V-gene and J-gene trimming of TCR beta chains, and the association was replicated in an independent cohort. A further reported finding was that TCR beta sequences accurately predicted the HLA-A and HLA-B alleles for most subjects in the first cohort. A later analysis associated roughly 17,000 TCR beta sequences with specific HLA alleles at a false discovery rate of 0.05. Correlated functional status among segregating V segments might reflect linkage disequilibrium, but an unknown experimental factor could not be ruled out. Roughly uniform sequencing depth across donors was assumed in presence/absence analyses, although this assumption may not hold. In a later analysis, several top co-occurrence clusters were reported to appear linked to parvovirus B19, influenza, CMV and Epstein-Barr virus. It was suggested by the authors that the approach could potentially be generalized to other disease states and immunological phenotypes.

Libraries were constructed by the immunoSEQ multiplex PCR assay. For the multiplex PCR, a mixture combining 60 forward primers for TCR Vbeta segments and 13 reverse primers for TCR Jbeta segments was used. A multiplex PCR assay on genomic DNA amplified the CDR3 region of rearranged TCR beta genes. On the Illumina HiSeq System, the amplified TCR beta libraries were sequenced as 87-base-pair reads. From the authors' description of their analysis: In a later analysis, tens of millions of unique TCR beta chains were counted across the roughly 610 repertoires, and around 10 million of these chains were shared by at least two donors. To remove PCR and sequencing errors, raw reads were error-corrected and collapsed into unique sequences using a nearest-neighbor algorithm that merged closely related sequences. CDR3 sequences were aligned to IMGT reference sequences to assign V, D and J gene segments. Each retained sequence needed at least a six-nucleotide match to both a V gene segment and a J gene segment. Rearrangements were called productive when the CDR3 lacked stop codons and stayed in frame with V and J; all others were non-productive. Following IMGT convention, CDR3 was defined as the stretch from the second conserved V-encoded cysteine to the conserved J-encoded phenylalanine. The earlier analysis of a few hundred of the donors excluded any sequence lacking an unambiguous match to a single V gene segment. In an earlier analysis of some 590 of the donors, a V segment was called functional when productive rearrangements were above 56.7%, and segregating when the standard deviation between donors exceeded 5%. A statistical classification framework was developed to diagnose cytomegalovirus status using the catalog of TCR beta chain sequences. A later analysis assigned V and J genes by comparing TCR nucleotide sequences with IMGT/GENE-DB human TR gene sequences. In a later analysis, CDR3 sequences and most-parsimonious VDJ recombination scenarios were assigned using the TCRdist pipeline. In a later analysis, each TCR beta chain was defined by its CDR3 amino acid sequence together with its V-gene family, and reads lacking a unique V-gene family were excluded. As a way to deal with suspected cross-contamination and a sequencing artifact, a later analysis dropped over 550 nucleotide sequences that were highly shared and had low generation probability. A later analysis calculated a clonal expansion index for each public chain from normalized within-repertoire ranks of inferred template counts. In a later analysis, generation probabilities were computed using a VDJ recombination model fitted to out-of-frame rearrangements, and the results were checked against IGoR. In a later analysis, TCR-TCR, TCR-HLA and TCR-CMV co-occurrence was scored with hypergeometric tests, and a repertoire-size bias correction was applied to TCR pairs. False discovery rates were estimated in a later analysis by permuting HLA or CMV assignments 20 times. In a later analysis, co-occurring TCRs were grouped using DBSCAN, and TCRdist sequence similarity was added for clustering within HLA-allele-positive subsets. Repertoires with fewer than 30,000 or more than 120,000 public chains, plus five repertoires with anomalous nucleotide sharing, were excluded from co-occurrence clustering. As stored in TCRdb, this immuneACCESS dataset retains in-frame rearrangements with V and J assigned. A fraction of the clones does not appear; measured against another copy, unresolved V genes explain less than half of the discrepancy, and the remainder lacks a known reason. Clone size and V and J calls were adopted from that table, with D and trimming inferred from the DNA. In this sample the table shows tens of thousands of clones, roughly 76% of which occur a single time. About 12% of the sample is held by the ten biggest clonotypes.

The TCR sequence derives from a male donor in good health and CMV-seropositive. The source material was PBMCs.

The CDR3 sequence is CSASFPYEQYF. The sequenced DNA: TGCAGTGCCTCCTTTCCCTACGAGCAGTACTTC. This chain joins TRBV20-1 to TRBJ2-7, with the D gene call left open. At the junction V is shortened by 6 bases and J by 2 bases, with 8 bases in between. The cysteine opens and the phenylalanine closes a CDR3 of 11 amino acids. Just CDR3 DNA is preserved here, 33 bases in frame from base 1. CDR1 is given as DFQATT and CDR2 as SNEGSKA, both from the germline V gene (reference sequence).